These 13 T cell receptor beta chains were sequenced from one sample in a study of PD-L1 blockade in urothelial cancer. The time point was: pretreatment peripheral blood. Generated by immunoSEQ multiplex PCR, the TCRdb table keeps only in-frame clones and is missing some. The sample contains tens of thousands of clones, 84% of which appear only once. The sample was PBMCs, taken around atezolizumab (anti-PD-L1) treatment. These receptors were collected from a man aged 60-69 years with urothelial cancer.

CDR3: CASSYPGLATSYNEQFF. CDR3 coding DNA: TGTGCCAGCAGCTATCCGGGACTAGCGACCTCCTACAATGAGCAGTTCTTC. The chain employs TRBV11-2 and TRBJ2-1; TRBD2 matches at 10 bases. J was trimmed by 0 bases and V by 4 bases; bases with no gene match: 6. The CDR3 covers 17 residues. Germline lookup yields CDR1 SGHAT and CDR2 FQNNGV.

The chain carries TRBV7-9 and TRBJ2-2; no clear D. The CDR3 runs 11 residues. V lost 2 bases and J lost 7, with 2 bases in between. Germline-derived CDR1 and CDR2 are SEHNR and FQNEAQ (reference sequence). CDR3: CASSLLGELFF. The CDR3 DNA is TGTGCCAGCAGCTTACTCGGGGAGCTGTTTTTT. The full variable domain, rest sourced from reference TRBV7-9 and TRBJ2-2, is DTGVSQNPRHKITKRGQNVTFRCDPISEHNRLYWYRQTLGQGPEFLTYFQNEAQLEKSRLLSDRFSAERPKGSFSTLEIQRTEQGDSAMYLCASSLLGELFFGEGSRLTVL.

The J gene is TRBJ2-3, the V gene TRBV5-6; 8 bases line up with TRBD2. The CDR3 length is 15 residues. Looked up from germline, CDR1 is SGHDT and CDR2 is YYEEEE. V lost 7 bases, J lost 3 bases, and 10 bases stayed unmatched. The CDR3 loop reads CASCYGTRRTDTQYF. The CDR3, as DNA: TGTGCCAGCTGCTACGGGACTAGGAGGACAGATACGCAGTATTTT.

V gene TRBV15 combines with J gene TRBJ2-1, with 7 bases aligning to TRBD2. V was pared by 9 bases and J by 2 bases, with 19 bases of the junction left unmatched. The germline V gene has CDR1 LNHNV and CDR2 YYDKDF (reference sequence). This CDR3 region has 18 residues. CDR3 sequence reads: CATVKRTSSPPTYNEQFF. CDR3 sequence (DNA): TGTGCCACGGTGAAAAGGACTAGTAGTCCCCCTACCTACAATGAGCAGTTCTTC. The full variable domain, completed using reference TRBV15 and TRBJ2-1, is DAMVIQNPRYQVTQFGKPVTLSCSQTLNHNVMYWYQQKSSQAPKLLFHYYDKDFNNEADTPDNFQSRRPNTSFCFLDIRSPGLGDTAMYLCATVKRTSSPPTYNEQFFGPGTRLTVL.

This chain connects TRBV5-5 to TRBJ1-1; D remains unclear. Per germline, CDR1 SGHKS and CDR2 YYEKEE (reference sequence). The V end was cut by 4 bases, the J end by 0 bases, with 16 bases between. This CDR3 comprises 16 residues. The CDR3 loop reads CASSPLGWAMNTEAFF. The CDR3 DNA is TGTGCCAGCAGCCCACTAGGCTGGGCTATGAACACTGAAGCTTTCTTT.

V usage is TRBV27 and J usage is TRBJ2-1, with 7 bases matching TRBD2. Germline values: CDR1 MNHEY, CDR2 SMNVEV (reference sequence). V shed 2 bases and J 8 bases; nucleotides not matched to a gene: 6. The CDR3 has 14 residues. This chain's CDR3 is CASSLGGSKDEQFF. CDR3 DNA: TGTGCCAGCAGTTTAGGCGGGAGCAAGGATGAGCAGTTCTTC.

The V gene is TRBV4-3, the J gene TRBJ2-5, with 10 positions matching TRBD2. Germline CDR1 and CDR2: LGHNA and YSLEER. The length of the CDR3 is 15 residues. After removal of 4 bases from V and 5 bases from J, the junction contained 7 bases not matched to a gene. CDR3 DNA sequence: TGCGCCAGCAGCCCTAGCGGGAGTAAGGGGGAGACCCAGTACTTC. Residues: CASSPSGSKGETQYF.

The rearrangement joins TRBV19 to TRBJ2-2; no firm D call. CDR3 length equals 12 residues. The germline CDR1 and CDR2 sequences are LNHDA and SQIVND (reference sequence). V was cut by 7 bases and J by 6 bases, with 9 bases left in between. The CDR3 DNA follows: TGTGCCAGTACGGTATCGGCCGGGGAGCTGTTTTTT. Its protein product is CASTVSAGELFF.

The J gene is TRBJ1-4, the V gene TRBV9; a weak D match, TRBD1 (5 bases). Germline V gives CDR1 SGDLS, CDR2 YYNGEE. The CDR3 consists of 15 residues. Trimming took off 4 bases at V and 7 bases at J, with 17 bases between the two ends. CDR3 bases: TGTGCCAGCAGCTCATCAGGGTTAGGCTCTGAAAAACTGTTTTTT. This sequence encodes CASSSSGLGSEKLFF.

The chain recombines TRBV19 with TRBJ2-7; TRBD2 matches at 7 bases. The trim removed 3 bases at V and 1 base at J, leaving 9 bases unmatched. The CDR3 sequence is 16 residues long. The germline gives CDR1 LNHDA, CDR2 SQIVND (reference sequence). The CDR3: CASSIRASGASYEQYF. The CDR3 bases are TGTGCCAGTAGTATTAGGGCTAGCGGAGCTTCCTACGAGCAGTACTTC.

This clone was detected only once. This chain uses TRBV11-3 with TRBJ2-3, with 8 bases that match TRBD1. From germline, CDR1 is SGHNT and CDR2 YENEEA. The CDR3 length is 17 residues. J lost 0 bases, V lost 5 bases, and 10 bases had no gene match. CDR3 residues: CASSPGTGGTSTDTQYF. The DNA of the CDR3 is TGTGCCAGCAGCCCCGGGACAGGAGGGACTAGCACAGATACGCAGTATTTT. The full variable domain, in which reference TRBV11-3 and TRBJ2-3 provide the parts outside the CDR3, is EAGVVQSPRYKIIEKKQPVAFWCNPISGHNTLYWYLQNLGQGPELLIRYENEEAVDDSQLPKDRFSAERLKGVDSTLKIQPAELGDSAVYLCASSPGTGGTSTDTQYFGPGTRLTVL.

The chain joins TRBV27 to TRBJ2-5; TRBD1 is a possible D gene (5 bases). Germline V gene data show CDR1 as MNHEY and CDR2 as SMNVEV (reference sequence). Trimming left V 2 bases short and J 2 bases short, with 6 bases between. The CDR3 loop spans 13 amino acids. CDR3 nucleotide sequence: TGTGCCAGCAGTTTACGACAGCAAGAGACCCAGTACTTC. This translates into CASSLRQQETQYF.

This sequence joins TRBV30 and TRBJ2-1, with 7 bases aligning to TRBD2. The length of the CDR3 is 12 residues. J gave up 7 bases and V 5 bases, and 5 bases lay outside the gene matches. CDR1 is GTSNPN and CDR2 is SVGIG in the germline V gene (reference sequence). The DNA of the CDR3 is TGTGCCTGGGGGAGGGCCCTAAATGAGCAGTTCTTC. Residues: CAWGRALNEQFF.